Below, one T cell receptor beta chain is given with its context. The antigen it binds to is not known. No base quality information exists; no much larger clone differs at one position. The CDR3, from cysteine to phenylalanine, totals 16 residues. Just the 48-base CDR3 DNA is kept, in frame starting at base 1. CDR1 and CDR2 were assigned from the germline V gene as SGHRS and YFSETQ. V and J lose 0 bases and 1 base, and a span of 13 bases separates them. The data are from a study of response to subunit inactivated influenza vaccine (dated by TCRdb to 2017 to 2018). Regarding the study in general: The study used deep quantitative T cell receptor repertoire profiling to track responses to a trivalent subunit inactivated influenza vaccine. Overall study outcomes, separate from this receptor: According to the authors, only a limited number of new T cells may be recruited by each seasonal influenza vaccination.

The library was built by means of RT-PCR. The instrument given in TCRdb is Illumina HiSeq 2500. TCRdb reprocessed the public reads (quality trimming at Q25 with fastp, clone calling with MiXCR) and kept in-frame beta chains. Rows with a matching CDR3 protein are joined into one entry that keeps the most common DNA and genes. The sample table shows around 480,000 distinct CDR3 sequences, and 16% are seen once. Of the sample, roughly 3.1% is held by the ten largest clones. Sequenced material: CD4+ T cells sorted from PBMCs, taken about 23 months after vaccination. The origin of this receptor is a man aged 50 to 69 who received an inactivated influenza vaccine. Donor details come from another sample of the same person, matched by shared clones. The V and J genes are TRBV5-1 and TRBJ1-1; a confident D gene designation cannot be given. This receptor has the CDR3 CASSLGQNTPNTEAFF. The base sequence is TGCGCCAGCAGCTTGGGTCAGAATACCCCGAACACTGAAGCTTTCTTT.